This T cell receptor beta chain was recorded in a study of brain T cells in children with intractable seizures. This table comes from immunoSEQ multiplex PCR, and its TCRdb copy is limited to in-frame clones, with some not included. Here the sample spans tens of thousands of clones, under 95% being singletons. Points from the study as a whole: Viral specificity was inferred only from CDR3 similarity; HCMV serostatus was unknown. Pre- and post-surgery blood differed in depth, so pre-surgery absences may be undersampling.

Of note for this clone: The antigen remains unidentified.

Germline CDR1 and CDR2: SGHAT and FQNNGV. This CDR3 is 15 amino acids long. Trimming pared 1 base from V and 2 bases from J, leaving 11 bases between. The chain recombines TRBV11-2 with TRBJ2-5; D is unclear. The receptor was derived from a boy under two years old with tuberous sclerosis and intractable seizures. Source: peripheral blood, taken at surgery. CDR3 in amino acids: CASSLVHSSQETQYF. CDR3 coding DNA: TGTGCCAGCAGCTTAGTGCACAGTTCACAAGAGACCCAGTACTTC.